This TCR beta chain was profiled in a study of blood T cells in healthy people across ages. The trim removed 2 bases at V and 2 bases at J, leaving 3 bases unmatched. The CDR3 covers 16 residues. The germline CDR1 and CDR2 sequences are PRHDT and FYEKMQ (reference sequence). Study-level results: Long-lived and aged donors differed, with more naive CD4+ cells and higher diversity in the long-lived.

This clonotype was counted many times. The antigen is undetermined. Sample-barcoded 5' priming and a J-beta primer mix drove a second PCR of 7 to 11 cycles. A template-switch adaptor with 12 random nucleotides tagged each cDNA molecule. Each CDR3 protein is one row after TCRdb ran MiXCR on the 5' RACE reads. Of about 730,000 distinct CDR3 sequences in the sample, more than 40% were seen once. The study recruited healthy Caucasian donors from Russia who were aged about 6 to 95. Sample: blood. The sequence came from a woman aged 55-69 years in good health. V and J are TRBV13 and TRBJ2-7; 13 bases map to TRBD2. The CDR3 region is CASSLTSGRAAYEQYF. CDR3 nucleotide sequence: TGTGCCAGCAGCTTAACTAGCGGGAGGGCCGCCTACGAGCAGTACTTC.